This T cell receptor beta chain was retrieved from a study of T cells after yellow fever vaccination. On the study more broadly: Libraries from low-cell-number fractions were prepared with the SMART-Seq v4 Ultra Low Input RNA kit.

As TCR cDNA was made by 5'RACE template switching, a universal primer site and UMIs were added. MiXCR, run by TCRdb on the 5' RACE reads, gives a single entry per CDR3 protein. This sample yields some 320,000 distinct CDR3 sequences, of which 8.7% are seen a single time; about 3.7% belongs to the top ten. The receptor's source is a man in his late teens or twenties who received the YFV17D yellow fever vaccine. The sequenced sample was CD4+ T cells sorted from PBMCs, obtained 5 days after the yellow fever booster vaccination.

The CDR3 loop is CASSESGGGASSYNEQFF. The DNA of the CDR3 is TGTGCCAGCAGCGAATCCGGGGGGGGCGCGAGCTCCTACAATGAGCAGTTCTTC. This sequence joins TRBV9 and TRBJ2-1; 8 bases fit TRBD2. In germline, CDR1 is SGDLS, CDR2 YYNGEE. V lost 3 bases and J lost 0; bases outside the gene matches: 11. This CDR3 has 18 residues.